This TCR beta chain was captured by sequencing in a study of CD8 T cells in ankylosing spondylitis. Study outcomes and limitations: Disease-linked clones displayed a CD8+ phenotype and appeared relatively rarely in peripheral blood. In ankylosing spondylitis patients, matched synovial fluid reportedly showed significant enrichment of disease-linked clones. Ankylosing spondylitis blood appeared to carry a characteristic TCR beta motif of roughly 8 highly homologous variants.

V shed 7 bases and J 2 bases; nucleotides not matched to a gene: 1. CDR1 and CDR2 from the germline V gene are SGHAT and FQNNGV. The CDR3 has 14 residues. Researchers built TCR beta libraries using quantitative 5'-RACE with molecular barcodes. TCRdb re-called the 5' RACE reads through MiXCR, storing one row per CDR3 protein. The sample lists a few hundred thousand distinct CDR3 sequences; 6% to 8% were seen once. Details on this clonotype: The antigen is unknown.

The clonotype comes from a male donor with ankylosing spondylitis. Material for sequencing was blood, either unsorted or a sorted T cell fraction (not recorded which). The V and J genes are TRBV11-2 and TRBJ2-2, with TRBD1 matching over 10 bases. CDR3 DNA sequence: TGTGCCAGCATGACAGGGGGCAACACCGGGGAGCTGTTTTTT. Amino acids: CASMTGGNTGELFF.